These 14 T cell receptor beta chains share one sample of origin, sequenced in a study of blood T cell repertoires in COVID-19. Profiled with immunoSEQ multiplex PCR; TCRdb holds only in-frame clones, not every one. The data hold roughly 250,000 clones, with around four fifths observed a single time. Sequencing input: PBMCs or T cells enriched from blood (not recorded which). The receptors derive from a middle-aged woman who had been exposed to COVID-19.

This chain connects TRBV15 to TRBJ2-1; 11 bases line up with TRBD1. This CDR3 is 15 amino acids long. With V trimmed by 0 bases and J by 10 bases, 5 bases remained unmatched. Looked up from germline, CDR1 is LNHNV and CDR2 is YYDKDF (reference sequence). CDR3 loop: CATSRDLGQGVEQFF. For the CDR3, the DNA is TGTGCCACCAGCAGAGATCTGGGACAGGGGGTCGAGCAGTTCTTC.

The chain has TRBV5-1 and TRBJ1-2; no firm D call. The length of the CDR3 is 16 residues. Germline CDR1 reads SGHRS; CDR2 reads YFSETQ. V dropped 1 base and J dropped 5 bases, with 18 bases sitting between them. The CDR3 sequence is CASSLSPGASVYGYTF. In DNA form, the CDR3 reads TGCGCCAGCAGCTTGTCCCCGGGTGCATCCGTTTATGGCTACACCTTC.

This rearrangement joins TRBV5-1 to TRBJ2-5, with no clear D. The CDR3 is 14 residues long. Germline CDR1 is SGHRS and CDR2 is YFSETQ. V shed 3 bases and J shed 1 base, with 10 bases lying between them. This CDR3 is CASSSTTTQETQYF. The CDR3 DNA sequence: TGCGCCAGCAGCTCTACTACTACCCAAGAGACCCAGTACTTC. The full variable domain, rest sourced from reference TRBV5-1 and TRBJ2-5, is KAGVTQTPRYLIKTRGQQVTLSCSPISGHRSVSWYQQTPGQGLQFLFEYFSETQRNKGNFPGRFSGRQFSNSRSEMNVSTLELGDSALYLCASSSTTTQETQYFGPGTRLLVL.

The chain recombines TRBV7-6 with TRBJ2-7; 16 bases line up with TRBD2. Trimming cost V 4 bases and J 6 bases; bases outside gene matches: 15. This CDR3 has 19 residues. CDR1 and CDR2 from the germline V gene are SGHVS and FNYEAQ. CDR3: CASSSSGTSGGVPTGEQYF. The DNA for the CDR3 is TGTGCCAGCAGCTCCTCCGGGACTAGCGGGGGGGTTCCTACCGGCGAGCAGTACTTC.

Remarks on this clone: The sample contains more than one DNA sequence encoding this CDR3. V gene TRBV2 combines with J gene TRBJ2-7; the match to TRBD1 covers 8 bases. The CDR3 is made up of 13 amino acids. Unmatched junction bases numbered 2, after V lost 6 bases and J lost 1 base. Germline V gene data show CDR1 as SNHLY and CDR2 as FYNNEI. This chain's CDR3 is CASRGTGSYEQYF. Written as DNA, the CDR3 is TGTGCCAGCAGGGGGACAGGTTCCTACGAGCAGTACTTC.

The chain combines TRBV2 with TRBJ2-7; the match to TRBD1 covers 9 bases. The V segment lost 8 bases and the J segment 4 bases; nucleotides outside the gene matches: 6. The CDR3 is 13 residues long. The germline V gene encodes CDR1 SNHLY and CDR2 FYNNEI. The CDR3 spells CASRGTGLYEQYF. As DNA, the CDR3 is TGTGCCAGCCGTGGGACAGGGCTTTACGAGCAGTACTTC.

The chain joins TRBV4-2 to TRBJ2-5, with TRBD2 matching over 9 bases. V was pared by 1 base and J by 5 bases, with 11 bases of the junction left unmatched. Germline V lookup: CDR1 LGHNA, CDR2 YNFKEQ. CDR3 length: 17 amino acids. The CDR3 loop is CASSQGSSGGREETQYF. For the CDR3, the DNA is TGTGCCAGCAGCCAAGGGAGCAGCGGGGGGCGGGAGGAGACCCAGTACTTC.

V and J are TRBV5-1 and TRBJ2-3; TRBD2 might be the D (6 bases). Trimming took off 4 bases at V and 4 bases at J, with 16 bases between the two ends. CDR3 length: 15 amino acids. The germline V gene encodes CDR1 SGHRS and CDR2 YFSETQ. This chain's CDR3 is CASSASGQTPDTQYF. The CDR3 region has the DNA TGCGCCAGCAGCGCAAGCGGGCAGACACCAGATACGCAGTATTTT.

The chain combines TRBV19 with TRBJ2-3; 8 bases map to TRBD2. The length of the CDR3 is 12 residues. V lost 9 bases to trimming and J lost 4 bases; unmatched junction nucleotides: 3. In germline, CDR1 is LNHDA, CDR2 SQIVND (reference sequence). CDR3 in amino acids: CASGTRPDTQYF. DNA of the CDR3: TGTGCCAGCGGGACTAGGCCAGATACGCAGTATTTT.

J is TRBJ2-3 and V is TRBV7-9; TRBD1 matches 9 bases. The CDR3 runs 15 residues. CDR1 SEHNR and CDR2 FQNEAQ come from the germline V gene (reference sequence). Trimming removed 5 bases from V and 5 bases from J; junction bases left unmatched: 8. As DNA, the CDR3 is TGTGCCAGCAGCCACGCGCCGGGACAGGGAGATACGCAGTATTTT. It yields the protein CASSHAPGQGDTQYF.

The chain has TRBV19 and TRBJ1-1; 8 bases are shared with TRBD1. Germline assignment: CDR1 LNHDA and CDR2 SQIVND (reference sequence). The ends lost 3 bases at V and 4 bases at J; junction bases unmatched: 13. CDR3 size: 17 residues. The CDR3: CASSIGGQARGGTEAFF. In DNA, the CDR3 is TGTGCCAGTAGTATCGGGGGACAGGCCCGTGGCGGCACTGAAGCTTTCTTT. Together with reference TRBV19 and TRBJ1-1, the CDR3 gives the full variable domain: DGGITQSPKYLFRKEGQNVTLSCEQNLNHDAMYWYRQDPGQGLRLIYYSQIVNDFQKGDIAEGYSVSREKKESFPLTVTSAQKNPTAFYLCASSIGGQARGGTEAFFGQGTRLTVV.

The CDR3 DNA sequence: TGTGCCAGCAGCTTAGGGGGAGAGGGGGCAGGTGGCTACACCTTC. Translation gives CASSLGGEGAGGYTF. The chain links TRBV7-6 to TRBJ1-2; 7 bases align to TRBD1. The CDR3 consists of 15 residues. Losses at the gene ends were 1 base for V and 7 bases for J; bases not matched to a gene: 9. Germline CDR1 is SGHVS and CDR2 is FNYEAQ.

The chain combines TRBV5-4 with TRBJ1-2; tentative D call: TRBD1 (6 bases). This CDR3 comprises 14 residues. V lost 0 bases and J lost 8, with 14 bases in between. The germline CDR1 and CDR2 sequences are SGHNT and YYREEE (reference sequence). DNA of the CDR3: TGTGCCAGCAGCTTGGTAGTAGCAGGGGAAGGCTACACCTTC. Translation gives CASSLVVAGEGYTF.

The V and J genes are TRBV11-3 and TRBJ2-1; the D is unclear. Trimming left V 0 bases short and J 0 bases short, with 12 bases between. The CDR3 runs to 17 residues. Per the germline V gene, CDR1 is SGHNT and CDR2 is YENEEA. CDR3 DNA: TGTGCCAGCAGCTTAGAGCTCATTAATAGCTCCTACAATGAGCAGTTCTTC. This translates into CASSLELINSSYNEQFF.